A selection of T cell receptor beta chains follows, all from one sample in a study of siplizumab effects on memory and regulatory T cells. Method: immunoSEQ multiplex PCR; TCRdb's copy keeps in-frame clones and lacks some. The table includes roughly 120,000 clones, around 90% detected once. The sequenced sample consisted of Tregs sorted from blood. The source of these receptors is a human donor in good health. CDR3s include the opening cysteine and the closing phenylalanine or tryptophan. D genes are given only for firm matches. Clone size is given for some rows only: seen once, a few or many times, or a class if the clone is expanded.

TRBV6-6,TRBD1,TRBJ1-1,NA,TGTGCCAGCAGTCCCGCGGACAGGGCTCCCAAGGCTGAAGCTTTCTTT,CASSPADRAPKAEAFF
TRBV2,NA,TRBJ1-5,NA,TGTGCCAGCGGGGATCAGGGTGGAGGACCCCAGCATTTT,CASGDQGGGPQHF
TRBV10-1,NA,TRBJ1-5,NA,TGCGCCTGCTTTACCAGGGTCGGGGACCTTTATAGCAATCAGCCCCAGCATTTT,CACFTRVGDLYSNQPQHF
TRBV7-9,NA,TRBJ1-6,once,TGTGCCAGCAGCTTCTCACGACAGGTAGATTCACCCCTCCACTTT,CASSFSRQVDSPLHF
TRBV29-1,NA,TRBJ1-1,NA,TGCAGCGTTGATCGTCAAAGACCCGTAGGGACTGAAGCTTTCTTT,CSVDRQRPVGTEAFF
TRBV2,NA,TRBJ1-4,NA,TGTGCCAGCGAACGCGGTCAGGCTGAAAAACTGTTTTTT,CASERGQAEKLFF
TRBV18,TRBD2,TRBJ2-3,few,TGTGCCAGCTCACTTTCCTGGACTAGCGGGAGCACAGATACGCAGTATTTT,CASSLSWTSGSTDTQYF
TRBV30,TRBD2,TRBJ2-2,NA,TGTGCCTGGAGTAAAAGGGGGACTAGCGGGAACACCGGGGAGCTGTTTTTT,CAWSKRGTSGNTGELFF
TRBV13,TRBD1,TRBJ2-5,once,TGTGCCAGCAGCTTAACAGGGGGCTGGGAGACCCAGTACTTC,CASSLTGGWETQYF
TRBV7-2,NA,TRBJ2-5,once,TGTGCCAGCAGCTCGACGCGGAGCGAGACCCAGTACTTC,CASSSTRSETQYF
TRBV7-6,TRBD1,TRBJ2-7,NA,TGTGCCAGCAGCTCCGGGACAGGGGGCGCCTACGAGCAGTACTTC,CASSSGTGGAYEQYF
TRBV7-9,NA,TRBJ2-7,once,TGTGCCAGCAGCTTGCGGAACTACGAGCAGTACTTC,CASSLRNYEQYF
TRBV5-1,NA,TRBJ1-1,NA,TGCGCCAGCAGCCCTTCCTGGGGGGGCGCGAACACTGAAGCTTTCTTT,CASSPSWGGANTEAFF
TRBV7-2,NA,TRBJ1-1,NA,TGTGCCAGCAGCTTAGCCGGTTATGGGGAAGCTTTCTTT,CASSLAGYGEAFF
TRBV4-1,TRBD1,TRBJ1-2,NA,TGCGCCAGCAGCCAACCCGGGACAGGGGCTGCCTATGGCTACACCTTC,CASSQPGTGAAYGYTF
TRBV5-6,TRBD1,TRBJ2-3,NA,TGTGCCAGCAGAAAGAGGACAGGGGGAGATACGCAGTATTTT,CASRKRTGGDTQYF
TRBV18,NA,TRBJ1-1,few,TGTGCCAGCTCACTCCACGGAGATATGAACACTGAAGCTTTCTTT,CASSLHGDMNTEAFF
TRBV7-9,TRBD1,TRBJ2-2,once,TGTGCCAGCAGCTTGGGGACAGTTAACACCGGGGAGCTGTTTTTT,CASSLGTVNTGELFF
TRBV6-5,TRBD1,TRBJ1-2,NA,TGTGCCAGCAGTTCGACAGGGGGGACTAACTATGGCTACACCTTC,CASSSTGGTNYGYTF
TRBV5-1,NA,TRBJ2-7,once,TGCGCCAGCAGCCCCGGGAGATCCTACGAGCAGTACTTC,CASSPGRSYEQYF
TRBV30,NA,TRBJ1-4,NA,TGTGCCTGGAGTGCCTGGTTTGGGTTGGAGGAAAAACTGTTTTTT,CAWSAWFGLEEKLFF
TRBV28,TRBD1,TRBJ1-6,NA,TGTGCCACCGGGACAGTCTATAATTCACCCCTCCACTTT,CATGTVYNSPLHF
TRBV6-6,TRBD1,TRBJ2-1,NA,TGTGCCAGCGGGGACAGTAATCCAGGACAGTTCTTC,CASGDSNPGQFF
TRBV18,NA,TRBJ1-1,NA,TGTGCCAGCTCCCAAAACGCACTGCTGAACACTGAAGCTTTCTTT,CASSQNALLNTEAFF
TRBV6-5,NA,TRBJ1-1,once,TGTGCCAGCAGTTACCAGCTTCTGGGGACTGAAGCTTTCTTT,CASSYQLLGTEAFF
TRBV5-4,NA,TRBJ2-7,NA,TGTGCCAGCAGCTTGGGGCAGGGGGGCCGGTACGAGCAGTACTTC,CASSLGQGGRYEQYF
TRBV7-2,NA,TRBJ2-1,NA,TGTGCCAGCAGCCTCGACATGGGACCCTACAATGAGCAGTTCTTC,CASSLDMGPYNEQFF
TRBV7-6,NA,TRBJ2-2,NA,TGTGCCAGCAGCTCCCAAGGCGGGGAAGCGGACACCGGGGAGCTGTTTTTT,CASSSQGGEADTGELFF
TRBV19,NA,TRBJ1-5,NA,TGTGCCAGTAGGGCAGGGGCTCAGCCCCAGCATTTT,CASRAGAQPQHF
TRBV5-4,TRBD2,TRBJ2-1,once,TGTGCCAGCAGCCGGGGGTCGGGACTAGCGGGGGACAATGAGCAGTTCTTC,CASSRGSGLAGDNEQFF
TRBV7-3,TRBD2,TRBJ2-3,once,TGTGCCAGCAGCCCGCGCGGCGGGGTAAGCGGGAGAGCGCAGTATTTT,CASSPRGGVSGRAQYF
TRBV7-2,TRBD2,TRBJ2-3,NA,TGTGCCAGCAGCCGGGGTTTTAGCGGGGGGGCCGAAGATACGCAGTATTTT,CASSRGFSGGAEDTQYF
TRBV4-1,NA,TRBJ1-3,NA,TGCGCCAGCAGCCCCAGGGAGGGCGCCGGAAACACCATATATTTT,CASSPREGAGNTIYF
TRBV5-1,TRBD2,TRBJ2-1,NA,TGCGCCAGCGCTACCTACCCAACTAGCGGGGTGAGCTCCTACAATGAGCAGTTCTTC,CASATYPTSGVSSYNEQFF
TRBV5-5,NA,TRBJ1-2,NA,TGTGCCAGCAGCTTGCCAGTTTTTGGCTACACCTTC,CASSLPVFGYTF
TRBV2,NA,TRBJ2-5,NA,TGTGCCAGCAGTGACGCGGCGCCTCAAGAGACCCAGTACTTC,CASSDAAPQETQYF
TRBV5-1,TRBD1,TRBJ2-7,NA,TGCGCCAGCAGTAGACAGGGGGGCTACGAGCAGTACTTC,CASSRQGGYEQYF
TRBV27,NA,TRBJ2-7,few,TGTGCCAGCAGTTTACAGGGGATCGGGTTGGACGAGCAGTACTTC,CASSLQGIGLDEQYF
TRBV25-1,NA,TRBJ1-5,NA,TGTGCCAGCAGTGGTATCAATGGCAATCAGCCCCAGCATTTT,CASSGINGNQPQHF
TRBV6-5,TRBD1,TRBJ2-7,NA,TGTGCCAGCAGGACACCGGGACAGGGGAGAGAGCAGTACTTC,CASRTPGQGREQYF
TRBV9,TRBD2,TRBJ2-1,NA,TGTGCCAGCAGCGTAGACGGGAGGGCCCGTGAGCAGTTCTTC,CASSVDGRAREQFF
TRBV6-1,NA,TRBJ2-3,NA,TGTGCCAGCAGTTCACGACTCTTCCCCGATACGCAGTATTTT,CASSSRLFPDTQYF
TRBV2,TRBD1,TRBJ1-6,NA,TGTGCCAGCAGGGGACAGGGTATCGGCTCACCCCTCCACTTT,CASRGQGIGSPLHF
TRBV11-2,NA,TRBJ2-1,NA,TGTGCCAGCAGCCATATCTTAGGAGCCCGAGGTGTAAATGAGCAGTTCTTC,CASSHILGARGVNEQFF
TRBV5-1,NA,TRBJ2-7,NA,TGCGCCAGCAGCTTGGACGGGGGACCCTACGAGCAGTACTTC,CASSLDGGPYEQYF
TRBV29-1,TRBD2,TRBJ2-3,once,TGCAGCGTTGAACTAGCGGGAGTGACAGATACGCAGTATTTT,CSVELAGVTDTQYF
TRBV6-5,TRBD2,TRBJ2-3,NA,TGTGCCAGCTTCCAAACTAGCGGGGATGCAGATACGCAGTATTTT,CASFQTSGDADTQYF
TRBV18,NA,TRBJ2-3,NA,TGTGCCAGCTTACGGGACACAGATACGCAGTATTTT,CASLRDTDTQYF
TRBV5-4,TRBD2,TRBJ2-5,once,TGTGCCAGCAGCGGCGGGACTAGCGGTGCCGGGACGCAGTACTTC,CASSGGTSGAGTQYF
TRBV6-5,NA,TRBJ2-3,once,TGTGCCAGCAGTTCCCGAGGAAGGGGAGATACGCAGTATTTT,CASSSRGRGDTQYF
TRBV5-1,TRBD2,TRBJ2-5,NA,TGCGCCAGCAGCTTGTATCGCGGGGGTCAAGAGACCCAGTACTTC,CASSLYRGGQETQYF
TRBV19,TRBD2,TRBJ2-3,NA,TGTGCCAGTCGACTAGCGGGGAGCACAGATACGCAGTATTTT,CASRLAGSTDTQYF
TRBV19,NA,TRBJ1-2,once,TGTGCCAGTACCCCCCGCGGCCAGGACTATGGCTACACCTTC,CASTPRGQDYGYTF
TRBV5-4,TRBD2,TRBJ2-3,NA,TGTGCCAGCAGCAAGGGGACTAGCGGGAGGACAGATACGCAGTATTTT,CASSKGTSGRTDTQYF
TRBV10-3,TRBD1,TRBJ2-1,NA,TGTGCCATCAGTGGGGCCACAGGGGACAATGAGCAGTTCTTC,CAISGATGDNEQFF
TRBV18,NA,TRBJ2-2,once,TGTGCCAGCTCACCACCTCGGCCCGGGGAGCTGTTTTTT,CASSPPRPGELFF
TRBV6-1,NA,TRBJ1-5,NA,TGTGCCAGCAGTGAAGCGCGGTATCAGCCCCAGCATTTT,CASSEARYQPQHF
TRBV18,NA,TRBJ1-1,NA,TGTGCCAGCTCACCACCGAATCCGGGAGGGAGCGCTGAAGCTTTCTTT,CASSPPNPGGSAEAFF